This is a list of T cell receptor beta chains from one sample in a study of identical twins. TCRdb processed the 5' RACE reads anew with MiXCR; each CDR3 protein has one entry. Among hundreds of thousands of distinct CDR3 sequences listed, approximately 9% were seen once. Specimen: memory (CD45RO+) T cells sorted from blood. The receptor set was obtained from a young woman in good health. Each CDR3 is given with its conserved first and last residue. D genes are given only for firm matches. Size is stated for part of the rows, as once, few or many counts, or as a class when the clone is expanded.

CDR3: CASTYRGGASTDTQYF; DNA: TGTGCCAGCACCTACAGGGGGGGGGCCAGCACAGATACGCAGTATTTT; V: TRBV7-3; size: .; length: 16; D: .; J: TRBJ2-3
CDR3: CASSLALGKRGNLTDTQYF; DNA: TGTGCCAGCAGTTTAGCGCTTGGGAAGCGGGGGAATCTCACAGATACGCAGTATTTT; V: TRBV12-3/TRBV12-4; size: many; length: 19; D: TRBD2; J: TRBJ2-3
CDR3: CASSDRYDTEAFF; DNA: TGTGCCAGCAGTGATCGATATGACACTGAAGCTTTCTTT; V: TRBV25-1; size: many; length: 13; D: .; J: TRBJ1-1
CDR3: CASSQEPSGGPNTGELFF; DNA: TGTGCCAGCAGCCAAGAGCCGAGCGGGGGTCCAAACACCGGGGAGCTGTTTTTT; V: TRBV4-2; size: .; length: 18; D: TRBD2; J: TRBJ2-2
CDR3: CSARGSGAYNEQFF; DNA: TGCAGTGCTAGAGGTAGCGGGGCGTACAATGAGCAGTTCTTC; V: TRBV20-1; size: few; length: 14; D: TRBD2; J: TRBJ2-1
CDR3: CASRETSWVSGELFF; DNA: TGTGCCAGCAGAGAGACTAGTTGGGTTTCCGGGGAGCTGTTTTTT; V: TRBV2; size: .; length: 15; D: .; J: TRBJ2-2
CDR3: CASRPDSLHGYTF; DNA: TGTGCCAGCAGGCCCGACTCCCTCCATGGCTACACCTTC; V: TRBV28; size: .; length: 13; D: .; J: TRBJ1-2
CDR3: CASSLGRGTGANVLTF; DNA: TGTGCCAGCAGCTTAGGACGGGGTACCGGGGCCAACGTCCTGACTTTC; V: TRBV11-2; size: many; length: 16; D: .; J: TRBJ2-6
CDR3: CASAADVQTEAFF; DNA: TGCGCCAGCGCGGCTGATGTTCAGACTGAAGCTTTCTTT; V: TRBV4-3; size: .; length: 13; D: .; J: TRBJ1-1
CDR3: CASTPTPGRGTDTQYF; DNA: TGTGCCAGCACCCCAACTCCGGGACGAGGCACAGATACGCAGTATTTT; V: TRBV12-3/TRBV12-4; size: few; length: 16; D: .; J: TRBJ2-3
CDR3: CASSTLTGYTEAFF; DNA: TGTGCCAGCAGTACCCTGACAGGGTATACTGAAGCTTTCTTT; V: TRBV6-1; size: few; length: 14; D: TRBD1; J: TRBJ1-1
CDR3: CASSLPGFNEKLFF; DNA: TGTGCCAGCTCACTTCCCGGGTTTAATGAAAAACTGTTTTTT; V: TRBV18; size: few; length: 14; D: .; J: TRBJ1-4
CDR3: CASRLIRGQAYEQYF; DNA: TGTGCCAGCAGACTCATCAGGGGACAGGCCTACGAGCAGTACTTC; V: TRBV6-1; size: few; length: 15; D: TRBD1; J: TRBJ2-7
CDR3: CASTHDSPTQYGYTF; DNA: TGTGCCAGCACTCACGACAGTCCAACCCAATATGGCTACACCTTC; V: TRBV12-3/TRBV12-4; size: .; length: 15; D: .; J: TRBJ1-2
CDR3: CASIGTMNTEAFF; DNA: TGTGCCAGCATTGGAACCATGAACACTGAAGCTTTCTTT; V: TRBV2; size: few; length: 13; D: .; J: TRBJ1-1
CDR3: CASSYGRSTDTQYF; DNA: TGTGCCAGCAGCTATGGCCGGAGCACAGATACGCAGTATTTT; V: TRBV12-3/TRBV12-4; size: few; length: 14; D: .; J: TRBJ2-3
CDR3: CASSIGTSGYEQYF; DNA: TGTGCCAGCAGTATCGGGACTAGTGGGTACGAGCAGTACTTC; V: TRBV28; size: many; length: 14; D: TRBD2; J: TRBJ2-7
CDR3: CASSPRPGTANTEAFF; DNA: TGTGCCAGCTCACCCCGCCCAGGGACAGCGAACACTGAAGCTTTCTTT; V: TRBV18; size: few; length: 16; D: TRBD1; J: TRBJ1-1
CDR3: CASSSLNMAEQYF; DNA: TGTGCCAGCAGTTCCCTGAACATGGCCGAGCAGTACTTC; V: TRBV12-3/TRBV12-4; size: many; length: 13; D: .; J: TRBJ2-7
CDR3: CSASEQGRPSQPQHF; DNA: TGCAGTGCTTCGGAACAGGGTCGACCGAGTCAGCCCCAGCATTTT; V: TRBV20-1; size: .; length: 15; D: .; J: TRBJ1-5
CDR3: CATSRGANYGYTF; DNA: TGTGCCACCAGCAGAGGAGCAAACTATGGCTACACCTTC; V: TRBV15; size: .; length: 13; D: .; J: TRBJ1-2
CDR3: CASSYSGSSNEQFF; DNA: TGTGCCAGCAGTTACTCCGGGTCCAGCAATGAGCAGTTCTTC; V: TRBV6-2/TRBV6-3; size: few; length: 14; D: .; J: TRBJ2-1
CDR3: CASSVDPGGNEQFF; DNA: TGTGCCAGCAGCGTAGATCCTGGGGGCAATGAGCAGTTCTTC; V: TRBV9; size: few; length: 14; D: .; J: TRBJ2-1
CDR3: CASSYSLLRHLSSYEQYF; DNA: TGTGCCAGCAGTTACTCGCTCTTGCGCCACCTGAGCTCCTACGAGCAGTACTTC; V: TRBV6-5; size: .; length: 18; D: .; J: TRBJ2-7
CDR3: CASSQESWGHRGNTIYF; DNA: TGTGCCAGCAGCCAAGAAAGTTGGGGACACAGGGGAAACACCATATATTTT; V: TRBV3-1; size: .; length: 17; D: .; J: TRBJ1-3
CDR3: CASSLRLAGSSGANVLTF; DNA: TGTGCCAGCAGCCTGAGACTAGCGGGCAGCTCTGGGGCCAACGTCCTGACTTTC; V: TRBV11-2; size: .; length: 18; D: TRBD2; J: TRBJ2-6
CDR3: CASRGGPGLTDTQYF; DNA: TGTGCCAGCAGAGGAGGGCCAGGGCTCACAGATACGCAGTATTTT; V: TRBV6-2/TRBV6-3; size: .; length: 15; D: .; J: TRBJ2-3
CDR3: CASSLQGKSYNEQFF; DNA: TGTGCCAGCAGCCTACAGGGGAAATCCTACAATGAGCAGTTCTTC; V: TRBV7-9; size: .; length: 15; D: TRBD1; J: TRBJ2-1
CDR3: CASSWGTAPYEQYF; DNA: TGCGCCAGCAGCTGGGGGACAGCCCCTTACGAGCAGTACTTC; V: TRBV5-1; size: few; length: 14; D: TRBD1; J: TRBJ2-7
CDR3: CASSQGKAFF; DNA: TGTGCCAGCAGCCAAGGTAAAGCTTTCTTT; V: TRBV4-2; size: .; length: 10; D: .; J: TRBJ1-1
CDR3: CASSWGGVYNEQFF; DNA: TGTGCCAGCAGTTGGGGGGGAGTCTACAATGAGCAGTTCTTC; V: TRBV12-3/TRBV12-4; size: many; length: 14; D: TRBD2; J: TRBJ2-1
CDR3: CASSTEMDRRPLYGYTF; DNA: TGTGCCAGTAGTACGGAAATGGACAGGCGCCCCCTCTATGGCTACACCTTC; V: TRBV19; size: many; length: 17; D: TRBD1; J: TRBJ1-2
CDR3: CASSPRSGTGAREQYF; DNA: TGTGCCAGCAGCCCCCGATCCGGGACAGGGGCTCGGGAGCAGTACTTC; V: TRBV7-2; size: .; length: 16; D: TRBD1; J: TRBJ2-7
CDR3: CASSLSSGQGRNEQFF; DNA: TGTGCCAGCAGCCTCTCTTCGGGACAGGGTCGCAATGAGCAGTTCTTC; V: TRBV12-3/TRBV12-4; size: few; length: 16; D: TRBD1; J: TRBJ2-1
CDR3: CASTRQITDTQYF; DNA: TGTGCCAGTACAAGACAGATCACAGATACGCAGTATTTT; V: TRBV2; size: many; length: 13; D: .; J: TRBJ2-3
CDR3: CSASHPRQGLGTEAFF; DNA: TGCAGTGCGAGTCACCCCCGACAGGGTTTAGGCACTGAAGCTTTCTTT; V: TRBV20-1; size: few; length: 16; D: TRBD1; J: TRBJ1-1
CDR3: CASSFLGSNQPQHF; DNA: TGTGCCAGCAGCTTCTTAGGGAGCAATCAGCCCCAGCATTTT; V: TRBV7-9; size: few; length: 14; D: .; J: TRBJ1-5
CDR3: CASGLVPPYEQYF; DNA: TGTGCTAGTGGTTTGGTACCCCCCTACGAGCAGTACTTC; V: TRBV12-5; size: few; length: 13; D: .; J: TRBJ2-7
CDR3: CASSEDAGEYAQYF; DNA: TGCGCCAGCAGCGAAGACGCAGGGGAGTACGCGCAGTACTTC; V: TRBV5-1; size: many; length: 14; D: .; J: TRBJ2-7
CDR3: CASSHVEANYGYTF; DNA: TGTGCCAGCAGCCATGTCGAAGCTAACTATGGCTACACCTTC; V: TRBV4-2; size: few; length: 14; D: .; J: TRBJ1-2
CDR3: CASSEIGGNTEAFF; DNA: TGTGCCAGCAGTGAAATCGGCGGCAACACTGAAGCTTTCTTT; V: TRBV2; size: .; length: 14; D: .; J: TRBJ1-1
CDR3: CATSSKLVNEQFF; DNA: TGTGCCACCAGCTCCAAACTAGTCAATGAGCAGTTCTTC; V: TRBV15; size: .; length: 13; D: .; J: TRBJ2-1
CDR3: CASSDPWWHYGYTF; DNA: TGTGCCAGCAGTGACCCATGGTGGCACTATGGCTACACCTTC; V: TRBV25-1; size: few; length: 14; D: .; J: TRBJ1-2
CDR3: CARSRRTGQNSPLHF; DNA: TGTGCCCGGAGTCGTCGGACAGGGCAAAATTCACCCCTCCACTTT; V: TRBV30; size: few; length: 15; D: TRBD1; J: TRBJ1-6
CDR3: CASSRGANSPLHF; DNA: TGTGCCAGCAGCCGGGGAGCCAATTCACCCCTCCACTTT; V: TRBV3-1; size: .; length: 13; D: .; J: TRBJ1-6
CDR3: CASSKGVISGNTIYF; DNA: TGTGCCAGCAGTAAAGGGGTTATCTCTGGAAACACCATATATTTT; V: TRBV12-3/TRBV12-4; size: .; length: 15; D: .; J: TRBJ1-3
CDR3: CASSVGPTSNEKLFF; DNA: TGTGCCAGCAGCGTAGGCCCTACCTCCAATGAAAAACTGTTTTTT; V: TRBV9; size: .; length: 15; D: .; J: TRBJ1-4
CDR3: CASSFWDGRSRGTGELFF; DNA: TGTGCCAGCAGCTTTTGGGACGGGAGGAGCAGGGGCACCGGGGAGCTGTTTTTT; V: TRBV11-2; size: few; length: 18; D: .; J: TRBJ2-2
CDR3: CSAPTSGGAQWNEQFF; DNA: TGCAGTGCACCGACTAGCGGGGGGGCCCAGTGGAATGAGCAGTTCTTC; V: TRBV20-1; size: many; length: 16; D: TRBD2; J: TRBJ2-1